The present T cell receptor beta chain was sequenced within a study of post-analysis software for immune sequencing data. Incorporated into the TCR beta cDNA libraries were unique molecular identifiers, which served to reduce PCR and sequencing biases. TCRdb fed the PCR reads into MiXCR, producing one record per CDR3 protein. Among about 380,000 distinct CDR3 sequences, less than 40% were seen once, and the ten largest hold roughly an eighth. This receptor was identified in a girl between 10 and 17 years old with multiple sclerosis. Sequencing was done on a sample of blood.

The CDR3 DNA sequence: TGTGCCAGCAGCGAAGACGTTAGGGCAAGCTCTGGGGCCAACGTCCTGACTTTC. Amino acid sequence: CASSEDVRASSGANVLTF. The chain is built from TRBV7-6 and TRBJ2-6; D is unclear. The CDR3 covers 18 residues. Trimming removed 5 bases from V and 0 bases from J, with 17 bases in between. The germline V gene encodes CDR1 SGHVS and CDR2 FNYEAQ.